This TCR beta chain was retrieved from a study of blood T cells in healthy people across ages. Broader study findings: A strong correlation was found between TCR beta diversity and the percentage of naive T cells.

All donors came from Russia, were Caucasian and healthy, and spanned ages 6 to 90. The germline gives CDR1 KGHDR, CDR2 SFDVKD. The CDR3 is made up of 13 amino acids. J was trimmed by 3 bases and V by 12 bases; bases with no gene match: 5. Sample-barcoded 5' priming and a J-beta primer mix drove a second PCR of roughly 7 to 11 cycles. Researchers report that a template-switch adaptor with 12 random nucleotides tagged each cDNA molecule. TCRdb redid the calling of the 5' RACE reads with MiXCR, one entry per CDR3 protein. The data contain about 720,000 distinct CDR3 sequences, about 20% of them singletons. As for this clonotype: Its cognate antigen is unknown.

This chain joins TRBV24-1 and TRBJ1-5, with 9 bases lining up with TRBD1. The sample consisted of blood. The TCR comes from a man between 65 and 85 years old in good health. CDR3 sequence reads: CAAGTGNNQPQHF. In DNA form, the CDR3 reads TGTGCCGCCGGGACAGGGAACAATCAGCCCCAGCATTTT.